A selection of T cell receptor beta chains follows, all from one sample in a study of cytomegalovirus exposure and HLA in healthy donors. Profiled with immunoSEQ multiplex PCR; TCRdb holds only in-frame clones, not every one. The sample carries about 120,000 clones, roughly 70% recorded once. Input material: PBMCs. All receptors derive from a middle-aged woman in good health and CMV-seropositive. CDR3s include the opening cysteine and the closing phenylalanine or tryptophan. A D gene is named only where the DNA matches it firmly. The size entry is marked missing in some rows and otherwise reads once, few, many or a size class.

>.|TRBJ1-3|.|TRBV5-6
TGTGCCAGCAGCTTGGCCGAGATTACAGCATACTCTGGAAACACCATATATTTT
CASSLAEITAYSGNTIYF
>few|TRBJ1-5|TRBD1|TRBV15
TGTGCCACCAGCAGTCCCCGGGACAGGAGCAATCAGCCCCAGCATTTT
CATSSPRDRSNQPQHF
>.|TRBJ2-1|.|TRBV5-1
TGCGCCAGCAGCTTGGAAGAGGCACAGGGATGGAATGAGCAGTTCTTC
CASSLEEAQGWNEQFF
>few|TRBJ2-7|.|TRBV6-6
TGTGCCAGCAGTTACTCGGGCAGCTACGAGCAGTACTTC
CASSYSGSYEQYF
>.|TRBJ2-5|.|TRBV6-4
TGTGCCAGCAGCCCCGGAGGGGATCCAGTTGAGACCCAGTACTTC
CASSPGGDPVETQYF
>.|TRBJ1-1|TRBD1|TRBV4-3
TGCGCCAGCGGCACCGGGACAGCGAACACTGAAGCTTTCTTT
CASGTGTANTEAFF
>.|TRBJ2-1|TRBD1|TRBV10-3
TGTGCCATCAGTCCGGGACAGGGGGCCTACAATGAGCAGTTCTTC
CAISPGQGAYNEQFF
>few|TRBJ1-4|TRBD1|TRBV5-1
TGCGCCAGCAGCTTGGCCGACGGACAGGGGACTGAAAAACTGTTTTTT
CASSLADGQGTEKLFF
>.|TRBJ1-4|.|TRBV5-4
TGTGCCAGCAGTTTCGAGGGGGCTAATGAAAAACTGTTTTTT
CASSFEGANEKLFF
>.|TRBJ2-7|.|TRBV19
TGTGCCAGTCAACAGGTGAACTCCTACGAGCAGTACTTC
CASQQVNSYEQYF
>.|TRBJ2-1|.|TRBV28
TGTGCCAGCAGGCGCGGAGTTGCGGAGCAGTTCTTC
CASRRGVAEQFF
>few|TRBJ1-6|.|TRBV19
TGTGCCAGTAGTACCCAAGGGGGGGACAATTCACCCCTCCACTTT
CASSTQGGDNSPLHF
>few|TRBJ1-5|TRBD1|TRBV5-8
TGTGCCAGCAGCTTATACCAGGGGGCAGTCGGCAATCAGCCCCAGCATTTT
CASSLYQGAVGNQPQHF
>.|TRBJ1-5|.|TRBV5-5
TGTGCCAGCAGCTTCAGGGCCGATCAGCCCCAGCATTTT
CASSFRADQPQHF
>once|TRBJ2-7|.|TRBV5-1
TGCGCCAGCAGCTTGGCCGCAGTGAACTACGAGCAGTACTTC
CASSLAAVNYEQYF
>few|TRBJ2-7|.|TRBV2
TGTGCCAGCAGTTGGGACACACTCTACGAGCAGTACTTC
CASSWDTLYEQYF
>.|TRBJ2-3|TRBD2|TRBV9
TGTGCCAGCAGCGCTAGCGGGGGGTCAGATACGCAGTATTTT
CASSASGGSDTQYF
>once|TRBJ2-3|TRBD2|TRBV7-3
TGTGCCAGCAGCTCGAGCGGGGCCACAGATACGCAGTATTTT
CASSSSGATDTQYF
>.|TRBJ2-7|TRBD2|TRBV28
TGTGCCAGCATCTCTTTAGGGGCGGGAGCCGCAAAAACCTCCTACGAGCAGTACTTC
CASISLGAGAAKTSYEQYF
>few|TRBJ2-7|.|TRBV6-5
TGTGCCAGCAGTTACTCCCCAGGGACCTACGAGCAGTACTTC
CASSYSPGTYEQYF
>.|TRBJ2-4|TRBD1|TRBV19
TGTGCCAGTAGTATTCCGGGACAGCTAGCCAAAAACATTCAGTACTTC
CASSIPGQLAKNIQYF
>.|TRBJ2-2|TRBD1|TRBV19
TGTGCCAGTAGTATAAGGACAGGGATGAACACCGGGGAGCTGTTTTTT
CASSIRTGMNTGELFF
>.|TRBJ1-4|.|TRBV11-2
TGTGCCAGCAGCTTAGCCCTCGGTGAAAAACTGTTTTTT
CASSLALGEKLFF
>.|TRBJ1-1|TRBD1|TRBV7-3
TGTGCCAGCAGCTTAAGGGGACAGGGGTCGAACACTGAAGCTTTCTTT
CASSLRGQGSNTEAFF
>.|TRBJ1-5|.|TRBV2
TGTGCCAGCACCAAGACAGATAGCAATCAGCCCCAGCATTTT
CASTKTDSNQPQHF
>.|TRBJ2-3|.|TRBV16
TGTGCCAGCACCGCAAAAGCCCAGGGTACGGATACGCAGTATTTT
CASTAKAQGTDTQYF
>once|TRBJ2-7|TRBD1|TRBV18
TGTGCCAGCTCTCTACAACCGGACAGGGCTCTCGAGCAGTACTTC
CASSLQPDRALEQYF
>.|TRBJ1-1|TRBD1|TRBV6-5
TGTGCCAGCAGTTACGGGGACAGGGTCGATACTGAAGCTTTCTTT
CASSYGDRVDTEAFF
>few|TRBJ1-6|.|TRBV9
TGTGCCAGCAGCCCTGGGCATACCTATAATTCACCCCTCCACTTT
CASSPGHTYNSPLHF
>.|TRBJ2-7|TRBD2|TRBV6-5
TGTGCCAGCAGTTATTCGACTAGCGGAGTCTTCGAGCAGTACTTC
CASSYSTSGVFEQYF
>.|TRBJ2-4|.|TRBV7-3
TGTGCCAGCAAAGCAGGGCTAGCCAAAAACATTCAGTACTTC
CASKAGLAKNIQYF
>.|TRBJ2-1|TRBD2|TRBV6-4
TGTGCCAGCAGTGAACTAGCGGGCACAGTGGAGCAGTTCTTC
CASSELAGTVEQFF